The T cell receptor (beta chain) described here comes from a study of cytomegalovirus exposure and HLA in healthy donors. Study at large: The early release's HLA-typed donors yielded some 85 million unique TCRs.

The CDR3 runs 13 residues. CDR1 SGHRS and CDR2 YFSETQ come from the germline V gene. V gave up 4 bases and J gave up 0 bases, with 7 bases separating them. Use of 60 Vbeta and 13 Jbeta primers characterized the PCR. Sequencing was performed with immunoSEQ multiplex PCR; in TCRdb, only in-frame clones are kept and a portion is missing. Of fewer than 150,000 clones listed, 70% to 75% were seen once; the top ten hold approximately 1.6%. Sample: PBMCs. V usage is TRBV5-1 and J usage is TRBJ1-1; D not resolved. The source is a woman in her 30s in good health and CMV-seronegative. CDR3 in DNA: TGCGCCAGCAGCCAGACTGTGAACACTGAAGCTTTCTTT. Protein: CASSQTVNTEAFF.